The 27 T cell receptor beta chains listed next were all sequenced from one sample in a study of beta chain features in type 1 diabetes. The sequenced template was cDNA made from the entire isolated RNA. Sequencing was performed with immunoSEQ multiplex PCR; in TCRdb, only in-frame clones are kept and a portion is missing. Among about 40,000 clones, approximately 51% were seen once, and the ten largest hold about 0.24%. Sequencing was performed on stem cell memory CD4+ T cells from blood. The receptors here all came from a woman in her twenties or thirties in good health.

This clone was counted a single time. This sequence joins TRBV29-1 and TRBJ2-1; 8 bases are a match to TRBD1. Germline CDR1 SQVTM, CDR2 ANQGSEA. The CDR3 extends over 15 amino acids. After removal of 7 bases from V and 4 bases from J, the junction contained 12 bases not matched to a gene. CDR3 sequence reads: CSADKTGTGYNEQFF. The CDR3 DNA reads as TGCAGCGCCGACAAGACCGGGACAGGTTACAATGAGCAGTTCTTC.

The CDR3 nucleotides read TGTGCCAGTGACCCGGGACAGGTCCCTGGAGAGACCCAGTACTTC. Protein: CASDPGQVPGETQYF. V and J are TRBV19 and TRBJ2-5, with 8 positions matching TRBD1. V shed 8 bases and J 4 bases; nucleotides not matched to a gene: 12. There are 15 residues in the CDR3. CDR1 LNHDA and CDR2 SQIVND come from the germline V gene (reference sequence).

The J gene is TRBJ2-7, the V gene TRBV9; D gene uncertain. V was trimmed by 4 bases and J by 2 bases, leaving 16 bases between them. The CDR3 covers 15 residues. The germline CDR1 and CDR2 sequences are SGDLS and YYNGEE. CDR3 bases: TGTGCCAGCAGCCCGACCGGAGCCATCACCTACGAGCAGTACTTC. It encodes CASSPTGAITYEQYF.

The rearrangement uses TRBV10-3 and TRBJ2-7, with 7 positions matching TRBD1. The J segment lost 2 bases and the V segment lost 5 bases, leaving 3 bases of the junction unmatched. Germline CDR1 reads ENHRY; CDR2 reads SYGVKD. The CDR3 covers 13 residues. The CDR3 DNA sequence: TGTGCCATCAGTCAGGGGGAAACCTACGAGCAGTACTTC. Encoded protein: CAISQGETYEQYF.

In the case of this clone: One end of the junction is discordant with germline, which a read error may explain. The chain uses TRBV4-1 and TRBJ2-3, with TRBD1 identical over 9 bases. Germline-derived CDR1 and CDR2 are MGHRA and YSYEKL. The CDR3 is 15 amino acids. As DNA, the CDR3 is TGTGCCAGCAGCCAAGATGGACAGGGGCACCGGCGTGGGTATTTT. It is translated as CASSQDGQGHRRGYF.

The chain is built from TRBV4-2 and TRBJ2-1, with TRBD2 identical over 9 bases. The V segment lost 6 bases and the J segment 5 bases; nucleotides outside the gene matches: 11. The CDR3 length is 16 residues. The germline V gene encodes CDR1 LGHNA and CDR2 YNFKEQ. CDR3: CASSYGLAGADNEQFF. CDR3 sequence (DNA): TGTGCCAGCAGTTACGGTTTAGCGGGAGCCGACAATGAGCAGTTCTTC.

The chain employs TRBV4-3 and TRBJ2-7; possibly TRBD2 for D (6 bases). Trimming removed 0 bases from V and 0 bases from J, with 21 bases in between. From germline, CDR1 is LGHNA and CDR2 YSLEER. CDR3 length equals 19 residues. CDR3 in DNA: TGCGCCAGCAGCCAAGAAGCCTTTCTGGGGGGTTTAATCTCCTACGAGCAGTACTTC. This encodes CASSQEAFLGGLISYEQYF.

This clone was observed a few times. The V and J genes are TRBV4-2 and TRBJ2-7, with no clear D. Per the germline V gene, CDR1 is LGHNA and CDR2 is YNFKEQ. The CDR3 consists of 13 residues. V dropped 8 bases and J dropped 5 bases, with 16 bases sitting between them. The CDR3 DNA reads TGTGCCAGCGGCGAGCTAGAAGGCAACGAGCAGTACTTC. Translation: CASGELEGNEQYF.

CDR3 sequence: CASSPPVARSSYNEQFF. CDR3 sequence (DNA): TGTGCCAGCTCACCACCGGTAGCGAGGAGCTCCTACAATGAGCAGTTCTTC. V gene TRBV18 combines with J gene TRBJ2-1; D perhaps matches TRBD2 (5 bases). V gave up 0 bases and J gave up 0 bases, with 12 bases separating them. Germline-derived CDR1 and CDR2 are KGHSH and LQKENI. This CDR3 comprises 17 residues. The full variable domain, its missing parts supplied by reference TRBV18 and TRBJ2-1, is NAGVMQNPRHLVRRRGQEARLRCSPMKGHSHVYWYRQLPEEGLKFMVYLQKENIIDESGMPKERFSAEFPKEGPSILRIQQVVRGDSAAYFCASSPPVARSSYNEQFFGPGTRLTVL.

In DNA form, the CDR3 reads TGTGCCAGCAGCACTAGCGGGAGCTCCTACAATGAGCAGTTCTTC. The encoded protein is CASSTSGSSYNEQFF. The genes are TRBV9 and TRBJ2-1, with 11 nucleotides matching TRBD2. The V gene end was trimmed by 4 bases and the J gene end by 0 bases; junction bases not matched to a gene: 0. Per germline, CDR1 SGDLS and CDR2 YYNGEE. The CDR3 totals 15 residues.

The rearrangement joins TRBV21-1 to TRBJ1-4; TRBD1, the table's D call, was not compared with the DNA. TRBV21-1 is a pseudogene segment. The CDR3 is 14 amino acids. This CDR3 reads CASSRGTGFEKLFF. The CDR3 DNA is TGTGCCAGCAGCAGGGGGACAGGGTTCGAAAAACTGTTTTTT.

The CDR3 loop is CASSYSILEGADTQYF. The CDR3 nucleotides read TGTGCCAGCAGTTACTCGATTTTGGAGGGCGCGGATACGCAGTATTTT. The chain uses TRBV6-5 and TRBJ2-3, with D perhaps matching TRBD2 (6 bases). The CDR3 is made up of 16 amino acids. Germline CDR1 reads MNHEY; CDR2 reads SVGAGI. Deletions cut 0 bases from V and 6 bases from J, with 16 bases between.

This chain uses TRBV6-1 with TRBJ2-7; TRBD2 aligns across 13 bases. CDR3 length: 15 amino acids. The junction had 4 bases not matched to a gene; V was cut back by 6 bases and J by 2 bases. CDR1 is MNHNS and CDR2 is SASEGT in the germline V gene. The CDR3 reads CASRTTSGRAYEQYF. CDR3 nucleotide sequence: TGTGCCAGCAGGACTACTAGCGGGAGGGCCTACGAGCAGTACTTC.

V usage is TRBV7-2 and J usage is TRBJ2-7; 14 bases fit TRBD2. The CDR3 has 15 residues. J lost 3 bases, V lost 5 bases, and 3 bases had no gene match. Germline V lookup: CDR1 SGHTA, CDR2 FQGNSA. CDR3: CASSLGTSGSYEQYF. In nucleotides, the CDR3 is TGTGCCAGCAGCCTAGGGACTAGCGGGAGCTACGAGCAGTACTTC.

V is TRBV7-2 and J is TRBJ2-7, with TRBD1 identical over 9 bases. Germline V gives CDR1 SGHTA, CDR2 FQGNSA. The CDR3 covers 14 residues. Trimming at V came to 3 bases and at J to 2 bases, leaving 2 bases not matched to a gene. CDR3 DNA sequence: TGTGCCAGCAGCTTTGGACAGGGGACCTACGAGCAGTACTTC. As protein: CASSFGQGTYEQYF.

The V call is TRBV7-2, the J call TRBJ1-4; TRBD1 might be the D (5 bases). The length of the CDR3 is 15 residues. V was cut by 0 bases and J by 6 bases, with 11 bases left in between. Germline CDR1 and CDR2: SGHTA and FQGNSA. The CDR3 coding sequence is TGTGCCAGCAGCTTAGCAGGTGGGGGGGATGAAAAACTGTTTTTT. Protein: CASSLAGGGDEKLFF.

The genes are TRBV11-2 and TRBJ2-3; tentatively, D is TRBD2 (7 bases). Trimming shortened V by 5 bases and J by 6 bases, and 15 bases separated the two germline ends. The CDR3 is 14 amino acids. CDR1 SGHAT and CDR2 FQNNGV come from the germline V gene. The CDR3 DNA reads TGTGCCAGCAGCAGGGGGGGGGACGTGGATACGCAGTATTTT. Amino acids: CASSRGGDVDTQYF.

The rearrangement joins TRBV29-1 to TRBJ1-1; weak D call: TRBD1 (6 bases). Germline assignment: CDR1 SQVTM and CDR2 ANQGSEA. The V and J ends lost 0 bases and 5 bases respectively, with 10 bases between them. CDR3 size: 13 residues. The CDR3 loop is CSVEDPQGTEAFF. The DNA for the CDR3 is TGCAGCGTTGAAGATCCGCAGGGGACTGAAGCTTTCTTT.

The table lists this clone with a few counts. J is TRBJ1-2 and V is TRBV29-1; unclear D gene. Per germline, CDR1 SQVTM and CDR2 ANQGSEA. The germline V and J ends were trimmed by 1 base and 8 bases, with 17 bases remaining between them. The CDR3 covers 14 residues. CDR3 nucleotide sequence: TGCAGCGTTGAAGCCGGCAGGTTCGGAGGGGGCTACACCTTC. This codes for CSVEAGRFGGGYTF.

The chain is built from TRBV14 and TRBJ2-5; TRBD1 might be the D (5 bases). Germline values: CDR1 SGHDN, CDR2 FVKESK. The V and J ends lost 8 bases and 4 bases respectively, with 14 bases between them. The CDR3 is 13 residues long. CDR3 in DNA: TGTGCCAGCCAGGGTCAGCTGGGAGAGACCCAGTACTTC. It is translated as CASQGQLGETQYF.

The chain links TRBV5-4 to TRBJ2-5; 10 bases fit TRBD1. The CDR3 is 15 amino acids. V was clipped by 0 bases and J by 5 bases; unmatched bases: 4. CDR1 and CDR2 from the germline V gene are SGHNT and YYREEE (reference sequence). The CDR3 DNA is TGTGCCAGCAGCTTGGTGACAGGGGGCGGCGAGACCCAGTACTTC. Translation: CASSLVTGGGETQYF.

This clone was counted only a few times. The chain employs TRBV15 and TRBJ2-7, with 13 bases lining up with TRBD2. There are 16 residues in the CDR3. J lost 3 bases, V lost 2 bases, and 4 bases had no gene match. Germline CDR1 reads LNHNV; CDR2 reads YYDKDF (reference sequence). The CDR3 region has the DNA TGTGCCACCAGCAGATGGACTAGCGGGAGAATCTACGAGCAGTACTTC. This codes for CATSRWTSGRIYEQYF.

The rearrangement uses TRBV19 and TRBJ1-5, with D perhaps TRBD1 (6 bases). The CDR3 spans 15 residues. Germline assignment: CDR1 LNHDA and CDR2 SQIVND (reference sequence). V lost 1 base and J 2 bases, leaving 9 bases between the germline ends. As DNA, the CDR3 is TGTGCCAGTAGTATAGGAGGACAGCGCAATCAGCCCCAGCATTTT. Translating gives CASSIGGQRNQPQHF.

The sample holds a few counts of this clone. The chain has TRBV18 and TRBJ2-2, with 7 bases identical to TRBD1. Germline V gives CDR1 KGHSH, CDR2 LQKENI. V lost 3 bases and J lost 6; bases outside the gene matches: 4. The CDR3 totals 14 residues. CDR3 amino acids: CASSPGQVSGELFF. In DNA form, the CDR3 reads TGTGCCAGCTCACCCGGACAGGTCTCCGGGGAGCTGTTTTTT.

The sample holds a few counts of this clone. V gene TRBV7-6 combines with J gene TRBJ2-3; 9 bases align to TRBD1. The CDR3 loop spans 16 amino acids. The trim removed 5 bases at V and 0 bases at J, leaving 6 bases unmatched. Germline V CDR1 and CDR2: SGHVS, FNYEAQ. CDR3 DNA: TGTGCCAGCAGCACCGGGACAGGGCTTAGCACAGATACGCAGTATTTT. Protein product: CASSTGTGLSTDTQYF.

The chain recombines TRBV10-3 with TRBJ2-5, with unresolved D. The end of the DNA fits TRBJ2-7 better, so the J call may be wrong. The germline gives CDR1 ENHRY, CDR2 SYGVKD. CDR3 size: 13 residues. CDR3 in amino acids: CAISPDTEYEQYF. The CDR3 nucleotides read TGTGCCATCAGCCCCGACACGGAATACGAGCAGTACTTC.

The V and J genes are TRBV6-6 and TRBJ2-7; tentatively, D is TRBD2 (6 bases). The germline V gene encodes CDR1 MNHNY and CDR2 SVGAGI (reference sequence). The CDR3 contains 12 residues. With 5 bases removed from V and 4 bases from J, the gap between germline ends came to 9 bases. The CDR3 loop is CASSPGGYEQYF. The CDR3 nucleotides read TGTGCCAGCAGTCCCGGGGGTTACGAGCAGTACTTC.